The next 3 T cell receptor beta chains were all read from a single sample in a study of shared clonotypes between healthy human individuals. This table comes from immunoSEQ multiplex PCR, and its TCRdb copy is limited to in-frame clones, with some not included. The sample lists some 800,000 clones, almost 95% occurring once. Terminally differentiated effector memory CD45RA+ cells were excluded by CCR7 positive selection of CD45RO-negative cells. The sample taken for sequencing was naive CD8+ T cells sorted from blood. The receptors derive from a man aged 25 to 45 in good health.

The chain combines TRBV29-1 with TRBJ2-3; D might be TRBD2 (6 bases). The V gene lost 7 bases and the J gene lost 10 bases, with 21 bases spanning the gap. Germline CDR1 SQVTM, CDR2 ANQGSEA. There are 13 residues in the CDR3. The CDR3 loop is CSATGDPKPAQYF. The CDR3, as DNA: TGCAGCGCAACGGGAGACCCTAAGCCGGCGCAGTATTTT.

The chain has TRBV5-4 and TRBJ2-2; the match to TRBD2 covers 12 bases. The trim removed 2 bases at V and 6 bases at J, leaving 8 bases unmatched. The CDR3 spans 17 residues. Germline V lookup: CDR1 SGHNT, CDR2 YYREEE (reference sequence). CDR3 amino acids: CASSFPQTSGRSGELFF. In nucleotides, the CDR3 is TGTGCCAGCAGCTTCCCACAGACTAGCGGGAGATCCGGGGAGCTGTTTTTT.

The DNA of the CDR3 is TGCGCCAGCAACCCCGGCGGCGGAACCCACTACAATGAGCAGTTCTTC. This encodes CASNPGGGTHYNEQFF. V and J are TRBV5-1 and TRBJ2-1; D ambiguous. CDR1 SGHRS and CDR2 YFSETQ come from the germline V gene. This CDR3 comprises 16 residues. V shed 6 bases and J shed 3 bases, with 19 bases lying between them.